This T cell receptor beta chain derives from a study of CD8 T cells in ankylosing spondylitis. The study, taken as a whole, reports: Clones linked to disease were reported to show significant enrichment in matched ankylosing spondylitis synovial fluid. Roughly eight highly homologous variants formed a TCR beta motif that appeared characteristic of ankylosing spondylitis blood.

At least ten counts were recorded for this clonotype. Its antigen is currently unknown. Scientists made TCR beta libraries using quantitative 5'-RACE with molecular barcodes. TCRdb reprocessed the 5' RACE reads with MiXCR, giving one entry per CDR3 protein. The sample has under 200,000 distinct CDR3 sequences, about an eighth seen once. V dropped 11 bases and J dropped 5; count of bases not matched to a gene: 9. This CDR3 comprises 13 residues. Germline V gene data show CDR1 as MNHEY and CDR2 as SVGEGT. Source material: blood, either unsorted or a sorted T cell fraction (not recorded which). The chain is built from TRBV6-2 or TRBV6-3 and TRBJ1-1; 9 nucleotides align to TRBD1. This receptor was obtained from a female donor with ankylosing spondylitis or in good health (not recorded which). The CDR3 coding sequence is TGTGCCGTCTTGGAGACAGGGGGAACTGAAGCTTTCTTT. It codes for CAVLETGGTEAFF.